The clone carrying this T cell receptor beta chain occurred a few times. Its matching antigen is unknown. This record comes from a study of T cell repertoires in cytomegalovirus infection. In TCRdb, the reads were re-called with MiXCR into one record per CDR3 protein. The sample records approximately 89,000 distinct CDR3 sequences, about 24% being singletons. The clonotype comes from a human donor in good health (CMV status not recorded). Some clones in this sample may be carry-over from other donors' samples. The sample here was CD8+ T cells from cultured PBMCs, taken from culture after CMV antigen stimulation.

Here the CDR3 DNA reads TGTGCCAGCAGTTTGTGGGACACTGGGGCAGATACGCAGTATTTT. Its protein is CASSLWDTGADTQYF. The chain couples TRBV27 to TRBJ2-3; possibly TRBD1 for D (6 bases). Germline CDR1 is MNHEY and CDR2 is SMNVEV (reference sequence). The CDR3 has 15 amino acids. V was shortened by 3 bases and J by 4 bases, with 14 bases between the two germline ends.